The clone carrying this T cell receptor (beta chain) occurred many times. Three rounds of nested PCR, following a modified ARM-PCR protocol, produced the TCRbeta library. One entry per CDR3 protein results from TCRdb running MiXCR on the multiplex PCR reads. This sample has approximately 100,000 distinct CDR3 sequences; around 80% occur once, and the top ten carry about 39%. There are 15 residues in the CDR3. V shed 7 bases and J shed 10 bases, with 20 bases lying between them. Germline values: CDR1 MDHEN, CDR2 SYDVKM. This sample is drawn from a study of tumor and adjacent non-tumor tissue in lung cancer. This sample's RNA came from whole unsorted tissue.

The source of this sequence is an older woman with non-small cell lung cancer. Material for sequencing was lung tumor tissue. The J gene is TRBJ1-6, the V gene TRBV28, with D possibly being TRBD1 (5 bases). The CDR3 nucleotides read TGTGCCAGCAAACCCGGGGAGGGGCCAGGGTCACCCCTCCACTTT. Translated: CASKPGEGPGSPLHF.